A single sample gave rise to the 11 T cell receptor beta chains below, sequenced in a study of shared clonotypes between healthy human individuals. The data were produced by immunoSEQ multiplex PCR, yet TCRdb's version contains in-frame clones alone and is incomplete. There are approximately 740,000 clones in the sample; approximately 79% occur only once, and approximately 1.7% lies in the top ten. Sequencing was done on a sample of memory CD4+ T cells sorted from blood. Subset defined: CD45RA-negative fraction. The receptors were sampled from a woman in her twenties or thirties in good health.

This clone was observed many times. The V and J genes are TRBV5-4 and TRBJ1-2; D is perhaps TRBD1 (6 bases). The CDR3 is 13 amino acids. Germline loops: CDR1 SGHNT, CDR2 YYREEE (reference sequence). Trimming stripped 1 base from V and 4 bases from J, with 8 bases between. The chain's CDR3 is CASSLLTGYGYTF. CDR3 in DNA: TGTGCCAGCAGCTTGCTGACAGGCTATGGCTACACCTTC.

The CDR3 sequence: CASSEGALAGELNQPQHF. CDR3 coding DNA: TGTGCCAGCAGTGAAGGGGCGTTGGCAGGGGAGCTCAATCAGCCCCAGCATTTT. The rearrangement uses TRBV25-1 and TRBJ1-5; possibly TRBD1 for D (6 bases). Germline CDR1 MGHDK, CDR2 SYGVNS. The CDR3 is 18 residues long. V lost 2 bases and J 3 bases, leaving 20 bases between the germline ends.

The chain carries TRBV2 and TRBJ1-2; D gene ambiguous. Per the germline V gene, CDR1 is SNHLY and CDR2 is FYNNEI. There are 14 residues in the CDR3. The germline V and J ends were trimmed by 6 bases and 4 bases, with 15 bases remaining between them. CDR3 residues: CASSPELGGYGYTF. Written as DNA, the CDR3 is TGTGCCAGCAGCCCAGAACTCGGTGGCTATGGCTACACCTTC.

There are many counts of this clone. The chain uses TRBV5-1 and TRBJ1-1, with TRBD1 matching over 9 bases. With V trimmed by 4 bases and J by 5 bases, 6 bases remained unmatched. CDR1 and CDR2 from the germline V gene are SGHRS and YFSETQ. The CDR3 has 14 amino acids. CDR3 protein: CASSEGQGRTEAFF. DNA for the CDR3: TGCGCCAGCAGCGAGGGACAGGGAAGGACTGAAGCTTTCTTT.

This chain connects TRBV27 to TRBJ2-1; D perhaps matches TRBD2 (6 bases). V was pared by 6 bases and J by 4 bases, with 19 bases between. Germline V gives CDR1 MNHEY, CDR2 SMNVEV (reference sequence). This CDR3 is built from 16 residues. The CDR3 here is CASSITVYRGYNEQFF. The CDR3 DNA reads TGTGCCAGCAGCATAACCGTCTACCGGGGGTACAATGAGCAGTTCTTC.

J is TRBJ2-6 and V is TRBV5-1; D is undetermined. This CDR3 has 15 residues. Germline lookup yields CDR1 SGHRS and CDR2 YFSETQ. V lost 0 bases to trimming and J lost 0 bases, with 4 bases between them. Here the CDR3 DNA reads TGCGCCAGCAGCTTGGTAGACTCTGGGGCCAACGTCCTGACTTTC. Translation: CASSLVDSGANVLTF.

The chain employs TRBV19 and TRBJ1-1, with D unclear. This CDR3 contains 14 residues. Germline CDR1 reads LNHDA; CDR2 reads SQIVND (reference sequence). Trimming pared 4 bases from V and 0 bases from J, leaving 9 bases between. The CDR3 sequence is CASSTQSLNTEAFF. The CDR3 DNA reads as TGTGCCAGTAGTACACAGAGCCTGAACACTGAAGCTTTCTTT.

This sequence joins TRBV7-9 and TRBJ2-2; the D call may be TRBD1 or TRBD2 (5 bases each). CDR1 is SEHNR and CDR2 is FQNEAQ in the germline V gene (reference sequence). This CDR3 is 14 amino acids long. Trimming cost V 3 bases and J 4 bases, with 9 bases left between them. The chain's CDR3 is CASSLGTRTGELFF. The CDR3 DNA reads TGTGCCAGCAGCTTGGGGACCCGCACCGGGGAGCTGTTTTTT.

The V call is TRBV5-1, the J call TRBJ2-7; 11 bases are a match to TRBD2. CDR1 and CDR2 (germline): SGHRS, YFSETQ. V was pared by 4 bases and J by 0 bases, with 12 bases of the junction left unmatched. CDR3 size: 18 residues. CDR3 nucleotides: TGCGCCAGCAGCCCCGTTTGGACTAGCGGGCCTCGCTCCTACGAGCAGTACTTC. Translated: CASSPVWTSGPRSYEQYF.

The genes are TRBV19 and TRBJ1-2; 7 bases match TRBD1. The junction had 5 bases not matched to a gene; V was cut back by 5 bases and J by 2 bases. Germline V gene sequence: CDR1 LNHDA, CDR2 SQIVND (reference sequence). The CDR3 is 14 amino acids. The CDR3 spells CASSGRDRNYGYTF. Here the CDR3 DNA reads TGTGCCAGTAGTGGCAGGGACAGAAACTATGGCTACACCTTC.

This clone has more than one count but fewer than ten. This chain uses TRBV5-6 with TRBJ2-7; 7 bases agree with TRBD1. J lost 11 bases, V lost 2 bases, and 10 bases had no gene match. In germline, CDR1 is SGHDT, CDR2 YYEEEE. CDR3 size: 13 residues. The DNA of the CDR3 is TGTGCCAGCAGCTTCTCCGGGACAGAGTCGAAGTACTTC. Translating it yields CASSFSGTESKYF.